This T cell receptor (beta chain) was profiled in a study of beta chain features in type 1 diabetes. Investigators reverse transcribed all isolated RNA, so they sequenced expressed TCRB transcripts. Only in-frame clones appear in the TCRdb table, and some are missing; sequencing was by immunoSEQ multiplex PCR. The table records around 340,000 clones, around 20% of them present only once. This clone was counted only a few times. Its antigen is not identified. Sorted populations all had greater than 98% purity. General study results and limits: The study found fewer insertions and more deletions at VDJ junctions in type 1 diabetes patients. Any HLA type influence on TCRB rearrangement was left unresolved here.

CDR1 SNHLY and CDR2 FYNNEI come from the germline V gene. The CDR3 has 14 residues. With 8 bases removed from V and 12 bases from J, the gap between germline ends came to 20 bases. The V gene is TRBV2, the J gene TRBJ2-6; D is unclear. Sequencing used naive CD4+ T cells from blood. This receptor was obtained from a woman aged 18 to 35 in good health. CDR3 in amino acids: CASGSARSSPVLTF. The CDR3 DNA sequence: TGTGCCAGCGGGTCGGCAAGGAGCTCCCCCGTCCTGACTTTC.